These 31 T cell receptor beta chains share one sample of origin, sequenced in a study of blood T cells in healthy people across ages. Primers used in a second PCR of roughly 6 to 11 cycles were a sample-barcoded 5' primer and a J-beta primer mix. One entry per CDR3 protein results from TCRdb running MiXCR on the 5' RACE reads. This sample has about a million distinct CDR3 sequences, with roughly two fifths found just once. Sequencing was done on a sample of blood. Receptors originate from a man between 18 and 35 years old in good health.

Only one count was recorded for this clonotype. V and J are TRBV9 and TRBJ2-2; TRBD1 is a possible D gene (7 bases). The CDR3 is made up of 17 amino acids. Germline assignment: CDR1 SGDLS and CDR2 YYNGEE. Trimming pared 0 bases from V and 3 bases from J, leaving 15 bases between. Here the CDR3 DNA reads TGTGCCAGCAGCGTAGCTTTGGAGGGGGCATACACCGGGGAGCTGTTTTTT. Translated: CASSVALEGAYTGELFF.

The rearrangement links TRBV4-1 to TRBJ1-5; 10 positions match TRBD1. This CDR3 region has 15 residues. In germline, CDR1 is MGHRA, CDR2 YSYEKL. With 0 bases clipped from V and 5 bases from J, the junction kept 1 base outside the gene matches. The CDR3: CASSQDGQGDQPQHF. The CDR3 DNA reads TGCGCCAGCAGCCAAGACGGACAGGGGGATCAGCCCCAGCATTTT.

Comment on this clonotype: A clone one base away is much larger, so this may be a read error. The J gene is TRBJ1-2, the V gene TRBV20-1; possible D gene TRBD1, 6 bases. Germline V gene lookup returns CDR1 DFQATT and CDR2 SNEGSKA (reference sequence). V lost 6 bases and J 7 bases, leaving 18 bases between the germline ends. The CDR3 loop spans 13 amino acids. The CDR3 DNA follows: TGCAGTGCGATGTACAGGGTTTCGGGTGGCTACACCTTC. It yields the protein CSAMYRVSGGYTF.

CDR3 loop: CSVDRQGGQETQYF. The DNA of the CDR3 is TGCAGCGTTGATAGACAGGGAGGCCAAGAGACCCAGTACTTC. This chain links TRBV29-1 with TRBJ2-5, with a weak D call TRBD1 (7 bases). The germline V gene has CDR1 SQVTM and CDR2 ANQGSEA. V was trimmed by 3 bases and J by 1 base, leaving 12 bases between them. The CDR3 extends over 14 amino acids.

This clonotype has more than one count but fewer than ten. The chain uses TRBV7-2 and TRBJ2-1; D is uncertain. The germline CDR1 and CDR2 sequences are SGHTA and FQGNSA. This CDR3 contains 14 residues. The germline V and J ends were trimmed by 2 bases and 8 bases, with 13 bases remaining between them. The chain's CDR3 is CASSLRLVSYEQFF. In DNA form, the CDR3 reads TGTGCCAGCAGCTTAAGATTAGTGAGCTATGAGCAGTTCTTC.

This clonotype occurred a few times. The V and J genes are TRBV29-1 and TRBJ1-1; a weak D match, TRBD1 (6 bases). Germline lookup yields CDR1 SQVTM and CDR2 ANQGSEA. V was shortened by 5 bases and J by 1 base, with 11 bases between the two germline ends. CDR3 length: 13 residues. The DNA for the CDR3 is TGCAGCGTTCGACGGACAGCGAACACTGAAGCTTTCTTT. Protein sequence: CSVRRTANTEAFF.

This chain connects TRBV4-2 to TRBJ1-2, with D unresolved. Germline V gene sequence: CDR1 LGHNA, CDR2 YNFKEQ. The V and J ends lost 0 bases and 1 base respectively, with 15 bases between them. CDR3 length: 17 residues. The CDR3 bases are TGTGCCAGCAGCCAAGATGAGGCGGATAAAATTAACTATGGCTACACCTTC. Its protein product is CASSQDEADKINYGYTF.

This chain uses TRBV6-1 with TRBJ2-1, with a weak D call TRBD2 (7 bases). V was trimmed by 6 bases and J by 0 bases, leaving 21 bases between them. The CDR3 has 18 amino acids. The germline V gene has CDR1 MNHNS and CDR2 SASEGT. The CDR3 protein is CASSPRRGGGPSYNEQFF. CDR3 bases: TGTGCCAGCAGCCCCCGCAGGGGCGGGGGCCCCTCCTACAATGAGCAGTTCTTC.

The chain links TRBV11-3 to TRBJ2-2; 7 bases map to TRBD1. With 5 bases clipped from V and 6 bases from J, the junction kept 6 bases outside the gene matches. The CDR3 extends over 14 amino acids. The germline CDR1 and CDR2 sequences are SGHNT and YENEEA. The CDR3: CASSARQGPGELFF. The CDR3 DNA sequence: TGTGCCAGCAGCGCAAGACAGGGTCCCGGGGAGCTGTTTTTT.

This clonotype has only a few counts. The chain has TRBV7-2 and TRBJ1-1; 8 nucleotides line up with TRBD1. Per the germline V gene, CDR1 is SGHTA and CDR2 is FQGNSA. The CDR3 length is 13 residues. After removal of 5 bases from V and 10 bases from J, the junction contained 9 bases not matched to a gene. The CDR3 protein is CASSTGQGEVAFF. Here the CDR3 DNA reads TGTGCCAGCAGCACTGGACAGGGTGAGGTAGCTTTCTTT.

The chain joins TRBV12-3 or TRBV12-4 to TRBJ1-1, with 10 nucleotides matching TRBD1. The CDR3 length is 13 residues. V lost 3 bases, J lost 6 bases, and 1 base stayed unmatched. This chain's CDR3 is CASSFGQGAEAFF. The DNA of the CDR3 is TGTGCCAGCAGTTTCGGACAGGGGGCTGAAGCTTTCTTT.

The chain is built from TRBV5-1 and TRBJ2-3; D assignment may be TRBD1 or TRBD2 (5 bases each). This CDR3 has 16 amino acids. In germline, CDR1 is SGHRS, CDR2 YFSETQ. Trimming removed 3 bases from V and 0 bases from J, with 14 bases in between. The CDR3 sequence is CASSSNPGTSTDTQYF. The CDR3 region has the DNA TGCGCCAGCAGCTCTAACCCGGGGACGAGCACAGATACGCAGTATTTT.

Notes on this clonotype: The junction does not match germline at one end; this may be a read error. CDR3 nucleotide sequence: TGCGCCAGCAGCCAACCCGGGTTGAACACTGAAGCTTTCTTT. This sequence encodes CASSQPGLNTEAFF. The chain carries TRBV12-3 or TRBV12-4 and TRBJ1-1; the D is unclear. There are 14 residues in the CDR3.

This clonotype was recorded at least ten times. This chain uses TRBV29-1 with TRBJ2-3; D unclear. Germline loops: CDR1 SQVTM, CDR2 ANQGSEA. V was clipped by 3 bases and J by 2 bases, with 9 bases between them. CDR3 length: 13 amino acids. CDR3 sequence (DNA): TGCAGCGTTGATCAAACCCCCACAGATACGCAGTATTTT. Translating gives CSVDQTPTDTQYF.

This clonotype has only a few counts. The gene calls are TRBV11-1 and TRBJ2-1, with a weak D call TRBD1 (6 bases). V lost 5 bases and J lost 9, with 14 bases in between. The CDR3 totals 13 residues. The germline CDR1 and CDR2 sequences are SGHAT and FQDESV (reference sequence). CDR3 loop: CASSQTTGGEQFF. In nucleotides, the CDR3 is TGTGCCAGCAGCCAAACGACAGGAGGTGAGCAGTTCTTC.

This clonotype was detected only a few times. The chain combines TRBV20-1 with TRBJ2-1; a possible D gene is TRBD1 (5 bases). Between the trimmed V and J ends, which lost 0 bases and 0 bases, there was a span of 9 bases. Germline lookup yields CDR1 DFQATT and CDR2 SNEGSKA (reference sequence). CDR3 length: 15 residues. The CDR3 loop is CSARDPDNSYNEQFF. The CDR3 DNA follows: TGCAGTGCTAGAGATCCGGACAACTCCTACAATGAGCAGTTCTTC.

As concerns this clonotype: At one end, the junction sequence differs from germline, possibly due to a read error. The rearrangement links TRBV12-3 or TRBV12-4 to TRBJ1-5, with D hard to call. The CDR3 sequence is 14 residues long. DNA of the CDR3: TGTGTCAGCAGTCCGCCGGGAAACAATCAGCCCCAGCATTTT. Residues: CVSSPPGNNQPQHF.

The gene calls are TRBV6-1 and TRBJ2-2; TRBD1 aligns across 7 bases. Per germline, CDR1 MNHNS and CDR2 SASEGT. V lost 6 bases to trimming and J lost 1 base; unmatched junction nucleotides: 8. The CDR3 contains 16 residues. The CDR3 loop is CASRLRTGRNTGELFF. The CDR3 DNA follows: TGTGCCAGCAGGCTACGGACAGGAAGGAACACCGGGGAGCTGTTTTTT.

The table lists this clonotype with many counts. The chain couples TRBV12-3 or TRBV12-4 to TRBJ1-2; tentative D call: TRBD1 (5 bases). This CDR3 comprises 13 residues. Trimming took 7 bases from V and 4 from J, leaving 13 bases between them. CDR3 region: CASTLTVRYGYTF. CDR3 bases: TGTGCCAGCACCTTGACAGTTCGCTATGGCTACACCTTC.

This clonotype appeared a single time. V and J are TRBV2 and TRBJ1-1, with 11 positions matching TRBD1. The CDR3 length is 15 residues. CDR1 is SNHLY, CDR2 FYNNEI, per germline. J lost 7 bases, V lost 8 bases, and 12 bases had no gene match. For the CDR3, the DNA is TGTGCCAGCCGTCCTCGGACAGGGGGCCAAGTTGAAGCTTTCTTT. Its translation: CASRPRTGGQVEAFF. Combining the CDR3 with reference TRBV2 and TRBJ1-1 gives the whole variable domain EPEVTQTPSHQVTQMGQEVILRCVPISNHLYFYWYRQILGQKVEFLVSFYNNEISEKSEIFDDQFSVERPDGSNFTLKIRSTKLEDSAMYFCASRPRTGGQVEAFFGQGTRLTVV.

There are a few counts of this clonotype. The V call is TRBV4-3, the J call TRBJ1-2; D gene uncertain. CDR1 is LGHNA and CDR2 is YSLEER in the germline V gene. The CDR3 runs to 15 residues. Trimming removed 0 bases from V and 2 bases from J, with 10 bases in between. The CDR3 DNA is TGCGCCAGCAGCCAAGAAAGCGACGTCAACTATGGCTACACCTTC. It encodes CASSQESDVNYGYTF.

The rearrangement links TRBV27 to TRBJ2-1; tentative D call: TRBD1 (5 bases). Germline V gene data show CDR1 as MNHEY and CDR2 as SMNVEV (reference sequence). The CDR3 runs 18 residues. The V end lost 5 bases, the J end lost 1 base, and 21 bases lay between the germline ends. The CDR3, as DNA: TGTGCCAGCAGTCCAGGACCTAGGGGTCTTCTTTCCTACAATGAGCAGTTCTTC. This gives the protein CASSPGPRGLLSYNEQFF.

On this clonotype: One base away lies a much larger clone, so this may be a sequencing read error. The rearrangement uses TRBV7-9 and TRBJ2-1; D may be TRBD2 (5 bases). Trimming removed 2 bases at V and 6 bases at J, with 14 bases between. CDR3 size: 15 residues. The germline CDR1 and CDR2 sequences are SEHNR and FQNEAQ (reference sequence). CDR3 sequence (DNA): TGTGCCAGCAGCTTATCCGGGGAGCCGTTCAATGAGCAGTTCTTC. Translating gives CASSLSGEPFNEQFF.

V gene TRBV12-3 or TRBV12-4 combines with J gene TRBJ1-2; D not resolved. CDR3 length equals 11 residues. V was clipped by 7 bases and J by 4 bases, with 7 bases between them. Here the CDR3 DNA reads TGTGCCAGCAACGGCAGCTATGGCTACACCTTC. It is translated as CASNGSYGYTF.

This clonotype was observed a handful of times. The gene calls are TRBV29-1 and TRBJ1-4; D not certain. From germline, CDR1 is SQVTM and CDR2 ANQGSEA. Trimming took off 5 bases at V and 8 bases at J, with 15 bases between the two ends. This CDR3 has 13 residues. This chain's CDR3 is CSVRPGKSEKLFF. CDR3 bases: TGCAGCGTTCGACCGGGAAAGTCCGAAAAACTGTTTTTT.

Ten or more counts support this clonotype. The chain carries TRBV6-2 or TRBV6-3 and TRBJ2-1; TRBD2 matches at 7 bases. The ends lost 6 bases at V and 3 bases at J; junction bases unmatched: 8. Germline CDR1 is MNHEY and CDR2 is SVGEGT. This CDR3 spans 15 amino acids. CDR3: CASSRGGLLYNEQFF. DNA of the CDR3: TGTGCCAGCAGCCGCGGGGGACTACTCTACAATGAGCAGTTCTTC.

The chain links TRBV5-1 to TRBJ1-2; possible D gene TRBD1, 5 bases. This CDR3 is built from 15 residues. Per the germline V gene, CDR1 is SGHRS and CDR2 is YFSETQ. Trimming took 5 bases from V and 4 from J, leaving 18 bases between them. The CDR3 spells CASRESTGYGYGYTF. CDR3 nucleotide sequence: TGCGCCAGCAGGGAATCTACAGGATATGGCTATGGCTACACCTTC.

This clonotype was picked up a small number of times. The CDR3 here is CSAALNRGGGDNEQYF. The CDR3 DNA reads as TGCAGTGCTGCCCTTAATCGGGGCGGGGGGGACAATGAGCAGTACTTC. The V and J genes are TRBV20-1 and TRBJ2-5; 9 positions match TRBD2. The CDR3 covers 16 residues. V gave up 5 bases and J gave up 11 bases; unmatched junction bases: 21. Germline V lookup: CDR1 DFQATT, CDR2 SNEGSKA (reference sequence).

V usage is TRBV29-1 and J usage is TRBJ1-2, with TRBD1 matching over 7 bases. With 7 bases clipped from V and 2 bases from J, the junction kept 7 bases outside the gene matches. The CDR3 covers 13 residues. Germline V gene data show CDR1 as SQVTM and CDR2 as ANQGSEA. The CDR3 here is CSAWTGPNYGYTF. CDR3 coding DNA: TGCAGCGCTTGGACAGGACCGAACTATGGCTACACCTTC. The whole variable domain, remainder taken from reference TRBV29-1 and TRBJ1-2, is SAVISQKPSRDICQRGTSLTIQCQVDSQVTMMFWYRQQPGQSLTLIATANQGSEATYESGFVIDKFPISRPNLTFSTLTVSNMSPEDSSIYLCSAWTGPNYGYTFGSGTRLTVV.

This sequence joins TRBV27 and TRBJ2-7; 7 bases fit TRBD2. The DNA end is a closer match to TRBJ2-5, so the J assignment may be wrong. Germline CDR1 reads MNHEY; CDR2 reads SMNVEV (reference sequence). There are 13 residues in the CDR3. The CDR3 loop reads CASSAPGGRTQYF. Here the CDR3 DNA reads TGTGCCAGCAGTGCTCCGGGAGGTAGGACCCAGTACTTC.

This clonotype was seen a handful of times. This chain links TRBV12-3 or TRBV12-4 with TRBJ1-6; 7 nucleotides align to TRBD1. J was trimmed by 0 bases and V by 7 bases; bases with no gene match: 12. This CDR3 spans 18 amino acids. CDR3 amino acids: CASTNRGSQSSYNSPLHF. The CDR3 DNA is TGTGCCAGCACAAACAGGGGCAGCCAGAGCTCCTATAATTCACCCCTCCACTTT.